This T cell receptor beta chain was observed in a study of blood T cell repertoires in COVID-19. Study-wide context: Some COVID-19 samples were acute and others convalescent; all came from the United States, Italy and Spain. Sources were T cells, B-cell-depleted T cells, or PBMCs; the material itself was cDNA or gDNA.

In the original workflow: For nucleated cells, counts were estimated from reference gene primer amplification. TCRdb keeps only in-frame clones here, not all; method: immunoSEQ multiplex PCR. V, J and clone size derive from that table, while D and trimming were established from the DNA sequence. Of over 85,000 clones detected, about 87% appear once; the ten largest clones hold over 2.5%. Germline V gives CDR1 SGHVS, CDR2 FQNEAQ. V lost 5 bases to trimming and J lost 0 bases, with 19 bases between them. This CDR3 has 17 residues. The rearrangement uses TRBV7-8 and TRBJ1-1, with D maybe TRBD1 (6 bases). What was sequenced was peripheral blood. This sequence originates from a man aged 45-65 years with active or convalescent COVID-19. CDR3 bases: TGTGCCAGCAGCCCAATGGGGAGTTCAGGGGTGAACACTGAAGCTTTCTTT. Translation: CASSPMGSSGVNTEAFF.